The rows below give T cell receptor beta chains drawn from one sample of a study of T cell changes during pregnancy in multiple sclerosis. Clones were read by immunoSEQ multiplex PCR, and TCRdb kept only the in-frame ones, dropping some. Among some 97,000 clones listed, approximately 94% were seen once. This specimen consisted of peripheral blood, obtained before pregnancy. Receptor source: a female donor with multiple sclerosis, enrolled in a pregnancy study. CDR3s include the opening cysteine and the closing phenylalanine or tryptophan. D genes are given only for firm matches. Rows may omit the clone size; those that give it use once, few, many or a size class.

D	size	V	J	DNA	CDR3
.	.	TRBV11-2	TRBJ2-7	TGTGCCAGCACCATTAATTCTTATTCAGCGGACGTGTACTTC	CASTINSYSADVYF
.	.	TRBV6-5	TRBJ2-7	TGTGCCAGCAGTTACCTGGGAGCCGAGCAGTACTTC	CASSYLGAEQYF
TRBD2	once	TRBV11-2	TRBJ2-2	TGTGCCAGCAGCTCAAGCGGGACCAACACCGGGGAGCTGTTTTTT	CASSSSGTNTGELFF
.	.	TRBV27	TRBJ1-2	TGTGCCAGCAGTTCGGCAGGTTCTCTATTTAACTATGGCTACACCTTC	CASSSAGSLFNYGYTF
.	.	TRBV27	TRBJ1-1	TGTGCCAGCAGTTTATCCACAGAGTATGAAGCTTTCTTT	CASSLSTEYEAFF
.	.	TRBV6-5	TRBJ1-1	TGTGCCAGCAAGGACTCGGCGTTGAACACTGAAGCTTTCTTT	CASKDSALNTEAFF
.	.	TRBV6-6	TRBJ2-5	TGTGCCAGCAGTTACGAAGCTTATCAAGAGACCCAGTACTTC	CASSYEAYQETQYF
TRBD1	.	TRBV7-6	TRBJ1-2	TGTGCCGCAACGGACAGGGATGTTTATGGCTACACCTTC	CAATDRDVYGYTF
.	.	TRBV9	TRBJ2-1	TGTGCCAGCAGCGTAGTGGGGAGCTCCTACAATGAGCAGTTCTTC	CASSVVGSSYNEQFF
TRBD1	.	TRBV7-3	TRBJ2-1	TGTGCCAGCAGCTTGGGACAGGGGAACAATGAGCAGTTCTTC	CASSLGQGNNEQFF
.	.	TRBV2	TRBJ1-1	TGTGCCAGCAGTGCCTTTGAAGCTTTCTTT	CASSAFEAFF
.	.	TRBV4-1	TRBJ1-1	TGCGCCAGCAGCCAAGGAAGTCTGAGCACTGAAGCTTTCTTT	CASSQGSLSTEAFF
.	.	TRBV30	TRBJ1-2	TGTGCCTGGAGTGAGAGGCGCGACTATGGCTACACCTTC	CAWSERRDYGYTF
TRBD2	.	TRBV11-2	TRBJ2-7	TGTGCCAGCAGCTTAGCCCAGGGACTAGCAGCCTACGAGCAGTACTTC	CASSLAQGLAAYEQYF
TRBD1	.	TRBV19	TRBJ1-2	TGTGCCAGTAGTACCGGGACAGGGGTCTATGGCTACACCTTC	CASSTGTGVYGYTF
TRBD1	.	TRBV6-5	TRBJ2-2	TGTGCCAGCAAAGACAGGGGCACCGGGGAGCTGTTTTTT	CASKDRGTGELFF
TRBD1	.	TRBV19	TRBJ1-2	TGTGCCAGTAGTATTAGTTCAACAGGGGGCGTCCCCACGGGAGGCTACACCTTC	CASSISSTGGVPTGGYTF
TRBD1	.	TRBV4-1	TRBJ1-2	TGCGCCAGCAGCCAAGCTGGACAGGGGGCATTGTATGGCTACACCTTC	CASSQAGQGALYGYTF
.	.	TRBV15	TRBJ1-5	TGTGCCACCAGCAGAGGAGGGCAGCCCCAGCATTTT	CATSRGGQPQHF
.	.	TRBV5-4	TRBJ2-1	TGTGCCAGCAGCTTGGGGTCCAGCTCCTACAATGAGCAGTTCTTC	CASSLGSSSYNEQFF
.	once	TRBV5-1	TRBJ1-1	TGCGCCAGCAGTGTACAGGGGAACACTGAAGCTTTCTTT	CASSVQGNTEAFF
TRBD2	.	TRBV19	TRBJ2-7	TGTGCCAGTAGTATTGGGAAGGGACTACTTGGCGACGAGCAGTACTTC	CASSIGKGLLGDEQYF
TRBD2	few	TRBV27	TRBJ2-1	TGTGCCAGCAACGGACTAGCGGGATTCAGTGAGCAGTTCTTC	CASNGLAGFSEQFF
TRBD1	.	TRBV27	TRBJ2-7	TGTGCCAGCAGTGCGCGACAGGGGCGCTACGAGCAGTACTTC	CASSARQGRYEQYF
TRBD2	.	TRBV7-2	TRBJ2-7	TGTGCCAGCAGCCCTAACCGGCTAGCGGGAGGGGTCGGCTACGAGCAGTACTTC	CASSPNRLAGGVGYEQYF
.	once	TRBV25-1	TRBJ2-1	TGTGCCAGCAGTGAGTCTACGTATGAGCAGTTCTTC	CASSESTYEQFF